These 20 T cell receptor beta chains came from one sample sequenced in a study of regulatory T cells in long-lasting Graves disease. As to time point: persistent/refractory GD, antithyroid drugs over 5 years with positive TRAb. PBMCs were the source of the RNA used for TCR sequencing. Both iRepertoire HTBI primers and Arm-PCR of CDR3 regions were used to build the TCR beta libraries. TCRdb ran MiXCR on the multiplex PCR reads and lists one entry per CDR3 protein. This table holds a few hundred thousand distinct CDR3 sequences, roughly a fifth found once. The sequencing used peripheral blood mononuclear cells (PBMCs), collected when the disease was refractory, from a patient treated with antithyroid drugs. These receptors all come from a female donor with Graves disease.

As for this clonotype: It may be a read error: a sequence one base away is much more abundant. The chain combines TRBV7-2 with TRBJ1-2; possibly TRBD1 for D (5 bases). The CDR3 has 16 amino acids. Germline values: CDR1 SGHTA, CDR2 FQGNSA. The CDR3 nucleotides read TGTGCCACCAGCTTCCGGGGCGGACCCTCAAACTATGGCTACACCTTC. Its protein is CATSFRGGPSNYGYTF. Combining the CDR3 with reference TRBV7-2 and TRBJ1-2 gives the whole variable domain GAGVSQSPSNKVTEKGKDVELRCDPISGHTALYWYRQSLGQGLEFLIYFQGNSAPDKSGLPSDRFSAERTGGSVSTLTIQRTQQEDSAVYLCATSFRGGPSNYGYTFGSGTRLTVV.

V gene TRBV4-3 combines with J gene TRBJ1-2; D is possibly TRBD1 (5 bases). The CDR3 has 14 amino acids. Germline V lookup: CDR1 LGHNA, CDR2 YSLEER. Trimming took off 1 base at V and 8 bases at J, with 14 bases between the two ends. For the CDR3, the DNA is TGCGCCAGCAGCCAAGCCCGGGAGGGGTTGGGCTACACCTTC. This gives the protein CASSQAREGLGYTF.

This clonotype was seen more than once but under ten times. The chain joins TRBV4-3 to TRBJ1-2; D unclear. CDR3 length: 15 residues. The germline V and J ends were trimmed by 1 base and 7 bases, with 16 bases remaining between them. From germline, CDR1 is LGHNA and CDR2 YSLEER. The CDR3 reads CASSQGTFASSGYTF. The CDR3 coding sequence is TGCGCCAGCAGCCAAGGAACTTTTGCGAGCTCTGGCTACACCTTC.

This clonotype appeared many times. This chain links TRBV28 with TRBJ2-7; 9 bases map to TRBD2. The V gene's germline CDR1 is MDHEN and CDR2 SYDVKM. J was trimmed by 0 bases and V by 3 bases; bases with no gene match: 3. The CDR3 runs to 15 residues. The CDR3 protein is CASSLAGGPSYEQYF. DNA for the CDR3: TGTGCCAGCAGTTTGGCGGGAGGGCCCTCCTACGAGCAGTACTTC.

This clonotype has a count of ten or more. V is TRBV11-2 and J is TRBJ2-5; no clear D. The V and J ends lost 5 bases and 7 bases respectively, with 14 bases between them. The CDR3 covers 13 residues. Germline values: CDR1 SGHAT, CDR2 FQNNGV. The CDR3 DNA sequence: TGTGCCAGCAGCCCCCTAGGTTCGGGGACCCAGTACTTC. As protein: CASSPLGSGTQYF.

This clonotype came up a few times. The chain employs TRBV6-9 and TRBJ1-5; D is unresolved. V gave up 3 bases and J gave up 5 bases, with 26 bases separating them. Germline loops: CDR1 MNHGY, CDR2 SVAAGI. The CDR3 is 19 residues long. CDR3 loop: CASSYDMAGQPAPHQPQHF. The CDR3 DNA reads as TGTGCCAGCAGTTACGACATGGCAGGCCAACCAGCCCCCCATCAGCCCCAGCATTTT.

V is TRBV6-2 or TRBV6-3 and J is TRBJ1-1, with D perhaps TRBD1 (6 bases). The CDR3 runs to 13 residues. Germline CDR1 and CDR2: MNHEY and SVGEGT. The V end lost 4 bases, the J end lost 7 bases, and 13 bases lay between the germline ends. This CDR3 is CASSLEGGGEAFF. Here the CDR3 DNA reads TGTGCCAGCAGTTTAGAGGGAGGGGGTGAAGCTTTCTTT.

To note about this clonotype: A much larger clone lies a single base off, so this may be a read error. The V call is TRBV2, the J call TRBJ2-7; tentative D call: TRBD2 (5 bases). Germline V gene data show CDR1 as SNHLY and CDR2 as FYNNEI. This CDR3 comprises 12 residues. Trimming pared 5 bases from V and 9 bases from J, leaving 14 bases between. CDR3 residues: CASSPIASGQYF. CDR3 bases: TGTGCCAGCAGTCCTATAGCGTCCGGGCAGTACTTC.

The chain couples TRBV7-2 to TRBJ1-5, with 9 bases matching TRBD1. The V gene end was trimmed by 1 base and the J gene end by 7 bases; junction bases not matched to a gene: 5. The CDR3 is 15 amino acids. The V gene's germline CDR1 is SGHTA and CDR2 FQGNSA. CDR3 sequence reads: CASSLVQGAEQPQHF. The CDR3 nucleotides are TGTGCCAGCAGCTTAGTACAGGGGGCCGAGCAGCCCCAGCATTTT.

This clonotype was seen only a few times. V and J are TRBV12-3 or TRBV12-4 and TRBJ2-3; no clear D. The germline V and J ends were trimmed by 1 base and 4 bases, with 12 bases remaining between them. CDR3 length equals 15 residues. The CDR3 here is CASSLVGEIPDTQYF. CDR3 DNA: TGTGCCAGCAGTTTAGTTGGCGAAATTCCAGATACGCAGTATTTT.

Note on this clonotype: An end of the junction does not agree with germline; a read error may underlie this. V and J are TRBV24-1 and TRBJ2-5; D might be TRBD1 (5 bases). Per germline, CDR1 KGHDR and CDR2 SFDVKD. CDR3 length equals 16 residues. CDR3 DNA sequence: TGTGCCGCCAGTGTGACAGTCCGAGAAGACCAAGAGACCCAGTACTTC. Protein sequence: CAASVTVREDQETQYF.

This clonotype was counted at least ten times. The CDR3: CASSLETADSGANVLTF. As DNA, the CDR3 is TGTGCCAGCAGCTTAGAGACGGCAGACTCTGGGGCCAACGTCCTGACTTTC. The chain employs TRBV2 and TRBJ2-6; D not resolved. V lost 6 bases and J 0 bases, leaving 15 bases between the germline ends. This CDR3 comprises 17 residues. Per the germline V gene, CDR1 is SNHLY and CDR2 is FYNNEI. The variable domain in full, with the rest retrieved from reference TRBV2 and TRBJ2-6, is EPEVTQTPSHQVTQMGQEVILRCVPISNHLYFYWYRQILGQKVEFLVSFYNNEISEKSEIFDDQFSVERPDGSNFTLKIRSTKLEDSAMYFCASSLETADSGANVLTFGAGSRLTVL.

This clonotype was observed a handful of times. This chain uses TRBV12-3 or TRBV12-4 with TRBJ1-2, with a possible D match to TRBD1 (5 bases). With 0 bases removed from V and 8 bases from J, the gap between germline ends came to 10 bases. This CDR3 has 13 residues. CDR3 region: CASSLAQGSGYTF. CDR3 bases: TGTGCCAGCAGTTTAGCGCAGGGCTCAGGCTACACCTTC.

This clonotype showed up many times. This rearrangement joins TRBV11-2 to TRBJ2-5; 8 bases match TRBD2. This CDR3 is built from 13 residues. Germline V lookup: CDR1 SGHAT, CDR2 FQNNGV. V lost 5 bases, J lost 6 bases, and 5 bases stayed unmatched. CDR3 coding DNA: TGTGCCAGCAGCCCGGGGACTAGGAAGACCCAGTACTTC. Translating gives CASSPGTRKTQYF.

Many counts were recorded for this clonotype. CDR3 loop: CSARRGNQETQYF. The CDR3 nucleotides read TGCAGTGCGAGAAGGGGGAATCAAGAGACCCAGTACTTC. The J gene is TRBJ2-5, the V gene TRBV20-1; tentative D call: TRBD1 (6 bases). CDR1 is DFQATT, CDR2 SNEGSKA, per germline (reference sequence). The CDR3 contains 13 residues. Trimming pared 6 bases from V and 2 bases from J, leaving 13 bases between.

This clonotype was seen at least ten times. The CDR3: CASSPIRSHTEAFF. In DNA, the CDR3 is TGTGCCAGCAGCCCGATTAGGTCCCACACTGAAGCTTTCTTT. V and J are TRBV3-1 and TRBJ1-1; D is unclear. There are 14 residues in the CDR3. V lost 4 bases, J lost 3 bases, and 12 bases lay in between. From germline, CDR1 is LGHDT and CDR2 YNNKEL (reference sequence).

This clonotype has ten or more counts. The chain combines TRBV6-1 with TRBJ1-5; D possibly corresponds to TRBD1 (6 bases). This CDR3 contains 15 residues. Germline V gene sequence: CDR1 MNHNS, CDR2 SASEGT. The ends were cut back, 7 bases at V and 4 bases at J, with 17 bases in the middle. DNA for the CDR3: TGTGCCAGCAAAACCGGGAGGGGGATGAATCAGCCCCAGCATTTT. Its translation is CASKTGRGMNQPQHF.

Concerning this clonotype itself: A read error may explain this, as a much larger clone is one base away. The rearrangement joins TRBV11-2 to TRBJ2-5; 11 bases are shared with TRBD2. CDR3 length equals 14 residues. Germline lookup yields CDR1 SGHAT and CDR2 FQNNGV. J was trimmed by 5 bases and V by 7 bases; bases with no gene match: 6. This chain's CDR3 is CASKLAGGGETQYF. The CDR3 DNA sequence: TGTGCCAGCAAGCTAGCGGGAGGCGGGGAGACCCAGTACTTC.

This clonotype was picked up many times. The rearrangement links TRBV28 to TRBJ2-7; D ambiguous. The V end was cut by 6 bases, the J end by 6 bases, with 18 bases between. Germline loops: CDR1 MDHEN, CDR2 SYDVKM. The CDR3 consists of 14 residues. The CDR3 DNA reads TGTGCCAGCAGCGCCAGGAGACGGTCTGCCGAGCAGTACTTC. Amino acid sequence: CASSARRRSAEQYF.

At least ten counts were recorded for this clonotype. V is TRBV2 and J is TRBJ2-7, with D maybe TRBD1 (6 bases). V was trimmed by 2 bases and J by 3 bases, leaving 14 bases between them. Germline V gene data show CDR1 as SNHLY and CDR2 as FYNNEI. The CDR3 runs to 15 residues. The CDR3 DNA follows: TGTGCCAGCAGTGAAATTGAGGCAGGGGACTACGAGCAGTACTTC. Its protein is CASSEIEAGDYEQYF.